This T cell receptor (beta chain) was sequenced in a study of cytotoxic CD8 clonotypes in ibrutinib-treated CLL. The repertoire was sequenced with immunoSEQ multiplex PCR; TCRdb's copy has only in-frame clones and lacks some. The sample includes a few hundred thousand clones, about 64% of them seen just once. Points from the study as a whole: Clonality (at baseline) was higher than in age-matched healthy donors and tracked circulating CD8+ T-cell counts.

Note on this clone: Its cognate antigen is unknown.

Germline CDR1 and CDR2: LNHNV and YYDKDF (reference sequence). The CDR3 runs to 14 residues. V lost 8 bases and J lost 4, with 12 bases in between. The source is a human donor with chronic lymphocytic leukemia. The rearrangement uses TRBV15 and TRBJ1-6, with a weak D call TRBD1 (6 bases). Specimen: PBMCs, collected after 36 months of ibrutinib treatment. For the CDR3, the DNA is TGTGCCACCTCTAGGACAGCGTATAATTCACCCCTCCACTTT. Translated, it gives CATSRTAYNSPLHF. The entire variable domain, with the rest obtained from reference TRBV15 and TRBJ1-6, is as follows: DAMVIQNPRYQVTQFGKPVTLSCSQTLNHNVMYWYQQKSSQAPKLLFHYYDKDFNNEADTPDNFQSRRPNTSFCFLDIRSPGLGDTAMYLCATSRTAYNSPLHFGNGTRLTVT.